This paragraph reports one TCR beta chain. The antigen remains unidentified. The investigators amplified TCR beta CDR3 regions from RNA transcripts. The HTBI primer set served for first-round RT-PCR of the TCR CDR3. TCRdb itself ran the multiplex PCR reads through MiXCR, one entry per CDR3 protein. The sample carries 400,000 or so distinct CDR3 sequences, more than 12% recorded once. These data come from a study of T cells in Graves' hyperthyroidism and ophthalmopathy. The study, taken as a whole, reports: Ophthalmopathy stood apart from stable hyperthyroidism in a 13 V-J model.

Those patients with uncontrolled infection, other autoimmune disease, pregnancy or lactation were excluded. On the basis of clinical symptoms, serum thyroxine and TRAb, thyroid ultrasound and orbital computed tomography, diagnoses were made. The PBMCs were taken from around 9.1 ml of fresh peripheral blood. Germline lookup yields CDR1 GTSNPN and CDR2 SVGIG (reference sequence). V lost 1 base to trimming and J lost 4 bases; unmatched junction nucleotides: 5. This CDR3 has 15 amino acids. This sequence was found in a man in his fifties with Graves' ophthalmopathy. The sample comprised blood. This chain links TRBV30 with TRBJ1-2; 11 bases fit TRBD1. CDR3 nucleotides: TGTGCCTGGAGTGCCGGGACAGGGGGGGGCTATGGCTACACCTTC. Residues: CAWSAGTGGGYGYTF.